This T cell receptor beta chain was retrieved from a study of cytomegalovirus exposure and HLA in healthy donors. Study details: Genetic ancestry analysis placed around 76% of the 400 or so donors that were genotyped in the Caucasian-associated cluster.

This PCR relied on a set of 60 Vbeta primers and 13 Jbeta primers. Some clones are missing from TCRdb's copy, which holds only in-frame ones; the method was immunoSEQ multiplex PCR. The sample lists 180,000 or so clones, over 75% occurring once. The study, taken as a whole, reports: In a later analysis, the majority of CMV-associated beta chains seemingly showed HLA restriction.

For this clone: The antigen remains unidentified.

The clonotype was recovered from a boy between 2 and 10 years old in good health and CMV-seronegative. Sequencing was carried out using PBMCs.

The CDR3 DNA reads TGCGCCAGCAGCTTTGGGAGCGGGCAAGAGACCCAGTACTTC. Translation: CASSFGSGQETQYF. The V call is TRBV5-1, the J call TRBJ2-5, with D perhaps TRBD2 (6 bases). The CDR3 runs to 14 residues. From germline, CDR1 is SGHRS and CDR2 YFSETQ. Trimming stripped 2 bases from V and 2 bases from J, with 10 bases between.